Presented here are 12 T cell receptor beta chains from one specimen sequenced in a study of beta chain features in type 1 diabetes. The study reverse transcribed the entire isolated RNA, so it sequenced expressed TCRB transcripts. Assay: immunoSEQ multiplex PCR; the TCRdb copy retains only in-frame clones and omits some. The table records more than 250,000 clones, about 20% of them present only once. Study-wide results and caveats: Among patients with Type 1 diabetes, TCRB CDR3s were moderately but significantly shorter in every one of the four CD4+ subsets.

These receptors are not linked to any known antigen. Sequencing used naive CD4+ T cells from blood. Every receptor here comes from a woman aged 40 to 50 with type 1 diabetes.

J is TRBJ2-1 and V is TRBV19; 9 bases are a match to TRBD1. With 3 bases clipped from V and 6 bases from J, the junction kept 15 bases outside the gene matches. The CDR3 spans 18 residues. Germline V gene sequence: CDR1 LNHDA, CDR2 SQIVND (reference sequence). DNA for the CDR3: TGTGCCAGTAGTATTCGGAGGGTGGGGGGACAGGGTTTCAATGAGCAGTTCTTC. As protein: CASSIRRVGGQGFNEQFF.

The chain links TRBV30 to TRBJ2-1, with TRBD2 matching 16 bases. The germline V gene has CDR1 GTSNPN and CDR2 SVGIG (reference sequence). The CDR3 covers 15 residues. The CDR3, as DNA: TGTGCTATTGGGACTAGCGGGAGGGCCTGGGATGAGCAGTTCTTC. This translates into CAIGTSGRAWDEQFF.

This clone was found a few times. The gene calls are TRBV29-1 and TRBJ2-1; 7 nucleotides agree with TRBD1. Germline values: CDR1 SQVTM, CDR2 ANQGSEA. Trimming cost V 7 bases and J 1 base; bases outside gene matches: 7. The CDR3 runs to 14 residues. In nucleotides, the CDR3 is TGCAGCGGGAGAGACAGGGCATCCTACAATGAGCAGTTCTTC. Translating gives CSGRDRASYNEQFF.

The chain employs TRBV30 and TRBJ2-7; D is ambiguous. Per the germline V gene, CDR1 is GTSNPN and CDR2 is SVGIG (reference sequence). The CDR3 covers 12 residues. V lost 3 bases and J lost 3, with 9 bases in between. CDR3 nucleotide sequence: TGTGCCTGGAGGCGGCTGATCTACGAGCAGTACTTC. Translation gives CAWRRLIYEQYF. The variable domain in full, completed from reference TRBV30 and TRBJ2-7, reads SQTIHQWPATLVQPVGSPLSLECTVEGTSNPNLYWYRQAAGRGLQLLFYSVGIGQISSEVPQNLSASRPQDRQFILSSKKLLLSDSGFYLCAWRRLIYEQYFGPGTRLTVT.

The CDR3 reads CASSATGLQVNEQFF. In DNA form, the CDR3 reads TGTGCCAGCAGTGCTACGGGACTTCAAGTCAATGAGCAGTTCTTC. The chain joins TRBV6-5 to TRBJ2-1, with a possible D match to TRBD2 (6 bases). There are 15 residues in the CDR3. Germline CDR1 is MNHEY and CDR2 is SVGAGI. The ends were cut back, 5 bases at V and 6 bases at J, with 17 bases in the middle.

The sample holds a few counts of this clone. This rearrangement joins TRBV11-2 to TRBJ2-1, with D tentatively TRBD1 (6 bases). CDR1 and CDR2 from the germline V gene are SGHAT and FQNNGV. V gave up 10 bases and J gave up 2 bases, with 15 bases separating them. This CDR3 spans 14 amino acids. The CDR3 reads CATDSTGTYNEQFF. The DNA for the CDR3 is TGTGCCACCGATTCCACAGGGACCTACAATGAGCAGTTCTTC.

The chain links TRBV14 to TRBJ2-7, with D possibly TRBD2 on 5 matching bases. The CDR3 contains 13 residues. Looked up from germline, CDR1 is SGHDN and CDR2 is FVKESK. With 2 bases removed from V and 3 bases from J, the gap between germline ends came to 8 bases. DNA of the CDR3: TGTGCCAGCAGCCAACTGAGGGTCTACGAGCAGTACTTC. This gives the protein CASSQLRVYEQYF.

The chain employs TRBV7-2 and TRBJ1-1; perhaps TRBD1 as D (5 bases). V lost 1 base to trimming and J lost 5 bases, with 11 bases between them. The CDR3 extends over 14 amino acids. Germline V lookup: CDR1 SGHTA, CDR2 FQGNSA. The CDR3 sequence: CASSLERRGTEAFF. DNA of the CDR3: TGTGCCAGCAGCTTAGAGCGACGGGGGACTGAAGCTTTCTTT.

The sample holds a few counts of this clone. Other DNA variants within this sample encode the same CDR3. This chain links TRBV7-9 with TRBJ1-1; 7 bases agree with TRBD1. The CDR3 spans 11 residues. Germline V gene sequence: CDR1 SEHNR, CDR2 FQNEAQ (reference sequence). J lost 8 bases, V lost 6 bases, and 3 bases had no gene match. CDR3 sequence (DNA): TGTGCCAGCAGTGACAGGGCAGAAGCTTTCTTT. This codes for CASSDRAEAFF.

This clone was counted between two and nine times. The V call is TRBV5-4, the J call TRBJ1-4; D call uncertain. The CDR3 runs 14 residues. Germline V lookup: CDR1 SGHNT, CDR2 YYREEE (reference sequence). Deletions cut 0 bases from V and 8 bases from J, with 11 bases between. The CDR3 coding sequence is TGTGCCAGCAGCTTGGCCCAGACGGGAGAAAAACTGTTTTTT. Its protein product is CASSLAQTGEKLFF.

This clone was detected a few times. This chain links TRBV5-6 with TRBJ2-7; 12 nucleotides align to TRBD2. The CDR3 has 14 residues. V lost 4 bases to trimming and J lost 3 bases; unmatched junction nucleotides: 2. CDR1 and CDR2 (germline): SGHDT, YYEEEE. The CDR3 is CASSVGLAGYEQYF. CDR3 in DNA: TGTGCCAGCAGCGTGGGACTAGCGGGCTACGAGCAGTACTTC. The whole variable domain, filled in from reference TRBV5-6 and TRBJ2-7, reads DAGVTQSPTHLIKTRGQQVTLRCSPKSGHDTVSWYQQALGQGPQFIFQYYEEEERQRGNFPDRFSGHQFPNYSSELNVNALLLGDSALYLCASSVGLAGYEQYFGPGTRLTVT.

The V and J genes are TRBV4-3 and TRBJ2-3, with 8 bases identical to TRBD1. The V and J ends lost 2 bases and 3 bases, in that order; junction bases with no gene match: 13. The germline V gene encodes CDR1 LGHNA and CDR2 YSLEER. The CDR3 has 18 amino acids. In nucleotides, the CDR3 is TGCGCCAGCAGCCAAATGGGACAGGTTCTCTCTAGGACAGATACGCAGTATTTT. Translation gives CASSQMGQVLSRTDTQYF.